This T cell receptor beta chain was profiled in a study of a mutant IDH1 vaccine in newly diagnosed glioma. Study-level information: Beforehand, treatment had been radiotherapy, temozolomide, or both; the majority received both. Study-level results: Vaccination induced immune responses in approximately 93% of patients.

To note about this clone: The antigen is undetermined.

Specified time point: baseline, week 1 (first vaccination visit). Treatment denoted: pre-vaccination baseline after standard-of-care therapy. Astrocytomas that were new, WHO grade 3 or 4, IDH1-mutant and ATRX-lost were present in the donors. Only in-frame clones appear in the TCRdb table, and some are missing; sequencing was by immunoSEQ multiplex PCR. The table records 50,000 to 65,000 clones, approximately 80% of them present only once. The specimen was PBMCs, collected from a glioma patient treated with radiotherapy, temozolomide or both. This receptor was obtained from a man between 18 and 35 years old with glioma.

CDR3 amino acids: CASSYSGQQETQYF. CDR3 DNA: TGTGCCAGCAGTTACTCCGGACAGCAAGAGACCCAGTACTTC. J is TRBJ2-5 and V is TRBV6-5; maybe TRBD1 (6 bases). The germline V and J ends were trimmed by 0 bases and 2 bases, with 7 bases remaining between them. This CDR3 is 14 amino acids long. Germline loops: CDR1 MNHEY, CDR2 SVGAGI.